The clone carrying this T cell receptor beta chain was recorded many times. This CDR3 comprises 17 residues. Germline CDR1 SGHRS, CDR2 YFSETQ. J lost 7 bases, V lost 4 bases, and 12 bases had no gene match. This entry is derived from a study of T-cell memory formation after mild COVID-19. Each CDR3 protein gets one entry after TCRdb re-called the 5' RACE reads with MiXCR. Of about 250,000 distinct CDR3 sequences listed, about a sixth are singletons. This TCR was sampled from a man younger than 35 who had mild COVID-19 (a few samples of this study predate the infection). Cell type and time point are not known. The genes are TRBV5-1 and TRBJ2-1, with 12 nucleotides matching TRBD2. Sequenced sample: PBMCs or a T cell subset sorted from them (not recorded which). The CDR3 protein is CASSPRTSGTPGNEQFF. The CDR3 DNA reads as TGCGCCAGCAGCCCTCGGACTAGCGGGACTCCCGGGAATGAGCAGTTCTTC. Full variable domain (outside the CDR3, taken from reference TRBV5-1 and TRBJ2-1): KAGVTQTPRYLIKTRGQQVTLSCSPISGHRSVSWYQQTPGQGLQFLFEYFSETQRNKGNFPGRFSGRQFSNSRSEMNVSTLELGDSALYLCASSPRTSGTPGNEQFFGPGTRLTVL.